The rows below give T cell receptor beta chains drawn from one sample of a study of cytomegalovirus exposure and HLA in healthy donors. Produced via immunoSEQ multiplex PCR; TCRdb's table is partial and in-frame only. The table lists 150,000 or so clones, about 95% of them singletons, with less than 2% in the top ten. The specimen was PBMCs. These receptors were collected from a man younger than 35 in good health and CMV-seropositive. Both conserved end residues are part of each CDR3. The D gene is left open where the match is weak. Expanded clones are given a class, and other clones once, few, many or no size at all.

cdr3_aa cdr3_nt cdr3_length d_call v_call clone_size j_call
CASSLGLARSMLFF TGTGCCAGCAGCTTAGGACTAGCCCGGAGTATGCTGTTTTTT 14 TRBD2 TRBV7-2 NA TRBJ2-2
CASKGTAAYNEQFF TGTGCCAGCAAGGGGACAGCAGCCTACAATGAGCAGTTCTTC 14 TRBD1 TRBV2 NA TRBJ2-1
CASKGDLAKNIQYF TGTGCCAGCAAGGGGGATTTAGCCAAAAACATTCAGTACTTC 14 NA TRBV6-1 NA TRBJ2-4
CASSIQGWQPQHF TGTGCCAGTAGTATACAGGGTTGGCAGCCCCAGCATTTT 13 NA TRBV19 NA TRBJ1-5
CATKTSGTIDTQYF TGTGCCACGAAGACTAGCGGGACCATCGATACGCAGTATTTT 14 TRBD2 TRBV27 once TRBJ2-3
CRMEGNYGYTF TGTAGGATGGAGGGAAACTATGGCTACACCTTC 11 NA TRBV20-1 once TRBJ1-2
CASSRAGGTGANEQFF TGTGCCAGCAGTAGAGCAGGGGGGACAGGGGCAAATGAGCAGTTCTTC 16 TRBD1 TRBV28 NA TRBJ2-1
CASSLTGQEGSLYNEQFF TGTGCCAGCAGCTTGACGGGACAGGAGGGCTCCCTCTACAATGAGCAGTTCTTC 18 TRBD1 TRBV5-6 NA TRBJ2-1
CASSSTLGQGANEQFF TGTGCCAGCAGCTCTACACTGGGACAGGGGGCCAATGAGCAGTTCTTC 16 TRBD1 TRBV5-4 NA TRBJ2-1
CASTLQGARGNTEAFF TGCGCCAGCACGCTACAGGGGGCACGGGGGAACACTGAAGCTTTCTTT 16 TRBD1 TRBV5-1 NA TRBJ1-1
CASSPLALRDRALNTEAFF TGTGCCAGCAGTCCACTTGCCCTCCGGGACAGGGCACTGAACACTGAAGCTTTCTTT 19 TRBD1 TRBV28 NA TRBJ1-1
CASSPGEPFNEQFF TGCGCCAGCAGCCCAGGGGAACCTTTCAATGAGCAGTTCTTC 14 NA TRBV5-1 NA TRBJ2-1
CASSIVTDITGELFF TGTGCCAGTAGTATAGTTACGGACATCACCGGGGAGCTGTTTTTT 15 NA TRBV19 NA TRBJ2-2
CASSTLAGVHEQYF TGTGCCAGCAGCACACTAGCGGGAGTCCACGAGCAGTACTTC 14 TRBD2 TRBV28 NA TRBJ2-7
CASSSSGSNEQFF TGCGCCAGCAGCTCTAGCGGGAGCAATGAGCAGTTCTTC 13 TRBD2 TRBV4-1 NA TRBJ2-1
CAWSRRGKLFF TGTGCCTGGAGTAGGCGGGGGAAACTGTTTTTT 11 NA TRBV30 NA TRBJ1-4
CASSLGSFGELFF TGTGCCAGCAGCTTAGGGAGTTTCGGGGAGCTGTTTTTT 13 NA TRBV6-1 NA TRBJ2-2
CASSSRRNLWNEQFF TGTGCCAGCAGTTCCCGCAGGAATCTCTGGAATGAGCAGTTCTTC 15 NA TRBV27 NA TRBJ2-1
CASSTGRASYNEQFF TGTGCCAGCAGTACGGGGAGGGCTTCCTACAATGAGCAGTTCTTC 15 TRBD2 TRBV6-4 NA TRBJ2-1
CASSPWAGTSNTEAFF TGTGCCAGCAGCCCATGGGCAGGCACTTCGAACACTGAAGCTTTCTTT 16 NA TRBV5-4 NA TRBJ1-1
CASSAYPGLEETQYF TGTGCCAGCAGCGCTTACCCGGGACTAGAAGAGACCCAGTACTTC 15 TRBD2 TRBV5-4 NA TRBJ2-5
CATSTRGDTEAFF TGTGCCACCAGCACTCGGGGAGACACTGAAGCTTTCTTT 13 NA TRBV15 NA TRBJ1-1
CASSFSGQNYGYTF TGCGCCAGCAGCTTCAGCGGGCAGAACTATGGCTACACCTTC 14 NA TRBV5-1 NA TRBJ1-2
CASSSAGGYTEAFF TGTGCCAGCAGTTCCGCAGGGGGCTACACTGAAGCTTTCTTT 14 TRBD1 TRBV6-6 NA TRBJ1-1
CASSRGSTEAFF TGTGCCAGCAGCAGAGGTAGCACTGAAGCTTTCTTT 12 NA TRBV13 once TRBJ1-1
CAWSRLTPAYEQYF TGTGCCTGGAGTCGACTAACCCCGGCCTACGAGCAGTACTTC 14 NA TRBV30 NA TRBJ2-7
CASSLAGATTEAFF TGTGCCAGCAGCTTAGCGGGGGCAACCACTGAAGCTTTCTTT 14 NA TRBV7-9 NA TRBJ1-1
CASSGTGVGETQYF TGTGCCAGCAGTGGGACAGGGGTTGGAGAGACCCAGTACTTC 14 TRBD1 TRBV6-1 once TRBJ2-5
CASSSSPNYGYTF TGTGCCAGCAGTTCCAGTCCAAACTATGGCTACACCTTC 13 NA TRBV6-6 NA TRBJ1-2
CASTLLAGAGEQYF TGTGCCAGCACCTTACTAGCGGGAGCGGGGGAGCAGTACTTC 14 TRBD2 TRBV28 NA TRBJ2-7
CASSSGLAGGNEQFF TGTGCCAGCAGCTCGGGACTAGCGGGAGGGAATGAGCAGTTCTTC 15 TRBD2 TRBV5-4 NA TRBJ2-1
CASSWGLYEQYF TGTGCCAGCAGTTGGGGCCTCTACGAGCAGTACTTC 12 NA TRBV28 NA TRBJ2-7
CAWSVRRTYNEQFF TGTGCCTGGAGTGTAAGGAGGACCTACAATGAGCAGTTCTTC 14 NA TRBV30 NA TRBJ2-1
CASRAYGGTNQPQHF TGTGCCAGCAGGGCCTACGGAGGAACTAATCAGCCCCAGCATTTT 15 NA TRBV2 NA TRBJ1-5
CASSSGAGGNYGYTF TGTGCCAGCAGCTCCGGAGCAGGGGGTAACTATGGCTACACCTTC 15 TRBD1 TRBV28 NA TRBJ1-2
CASSPDRIHGYTF TGTGCCAGCAGCCCGGACAGGATCCATGGCTACACCTTC 13 TRBD1 TRBV7-2 few TRBJ1-2
CASSTGGTSGSYNEQFF TGCGCCAGCAGCACCGGCGGGACTAGCGGGTCCTACAATGAGCAGTTCTTC 17 TRBD2 TRBV5-1 NA TRBJ2-1
CASRDYYEQYF TGTGCCAGCCGAGATTACTACGAGCAGTACTTC 11 NA TRBV6-1 NA TRBJ2-7
CAISELSGRNTGELFF TGTGCCATCAGTGAGCTCAGCGGCCGTAACACCGGGGAGCTGTTTTTT 16 NA TRBV10-3 NA TRBJ2-2
CASSIPGLNNEQFF TGTGCCAGTAGTATCCCGGGACTCAACAATGAGCAGTTCTTC 14 NA TRBV19 NA TRBJ2-1
CASSGQGHQGFYNEQFF TGTGCCAGCAGTGGACAGGGCCACCAGGGGTTCTACAATGAGCAGTTCTTC 17 TRBD1 TRBV2 once TRBJ2-1
CASSEPGGRRTEAFF TGTGCCAGCAGTGAACCGGGGGGTCGGCGAACTGAAGCTTTCTTT 15 NA TRBV6-1 NA TRBJ1-1
CASSPGQGKSYEQYF TGTGCCAGCAGTCCGGGACAGGGGAAGTCCTACGAGCAGTACTTC 15 TRBD1 TRBV9 NA TRBJ2-7
CASRPRGQETQYF TGTGCCAGCAGACCCCGGGGCCAAGAGACCCAGTACTTC 13 NA TRBV28 NA TRBJ2-5